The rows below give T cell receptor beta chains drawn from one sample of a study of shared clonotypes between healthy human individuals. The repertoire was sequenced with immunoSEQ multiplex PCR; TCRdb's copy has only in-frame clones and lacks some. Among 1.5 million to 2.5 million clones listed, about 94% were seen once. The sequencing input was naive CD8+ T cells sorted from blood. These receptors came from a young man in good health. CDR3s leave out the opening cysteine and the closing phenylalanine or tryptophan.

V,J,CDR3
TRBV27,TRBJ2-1,ASSGGPAREQF
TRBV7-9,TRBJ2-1,ASSFRQGYLNEQF
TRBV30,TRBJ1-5,AWSVWAAQPQH
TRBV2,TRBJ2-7,ASSVSSGSYEQY
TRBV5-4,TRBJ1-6,ASSSQGSVLH
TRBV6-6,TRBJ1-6,ASSPIQANSPLH
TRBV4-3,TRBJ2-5,ASSARLAGVKETQY
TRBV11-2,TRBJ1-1,ASSPGGRSHTEAF
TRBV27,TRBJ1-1,ASSFLGQAINTEAF
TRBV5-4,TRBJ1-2,ASRKPGQGDYGYT
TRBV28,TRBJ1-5,ASRLSGGVQPQH
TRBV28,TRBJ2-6,ASSFLRADRGTGANVLT
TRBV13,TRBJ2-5,ASSPSGGARETQY
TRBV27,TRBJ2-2,ASSLFGGPNTGELF
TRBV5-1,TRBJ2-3,ASSPGLTSGDTQY
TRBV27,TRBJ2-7,ASSFSQGRPYEQY
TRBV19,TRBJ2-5,ASSIEWAGGETQY
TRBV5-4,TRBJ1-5,ASSLAPGPGQPQH
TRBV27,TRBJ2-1,ASSLSGATVAYEQF
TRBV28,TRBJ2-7,ASRDPSSYEQY
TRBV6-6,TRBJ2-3,ASSYWSGSTDTQY
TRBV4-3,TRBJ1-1,ASSHVGTAEAF
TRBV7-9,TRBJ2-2,ASSLAPLAGVNTGELF
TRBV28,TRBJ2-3,ASSFIESTDTQY
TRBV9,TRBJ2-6,ASSVYSEGANVLT
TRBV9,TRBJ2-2,ASSVEVTGELF
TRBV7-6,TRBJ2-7,ASSRGDGVSYEQY
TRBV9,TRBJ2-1,ASGGLAGTLGYNEQF
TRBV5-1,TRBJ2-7,ASTPRGEGEQY
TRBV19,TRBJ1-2,ASSIDGVNYGYT
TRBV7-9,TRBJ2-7,ASGMAGTYEQY
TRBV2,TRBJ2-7,ASRASGRDEQY
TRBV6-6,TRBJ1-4,ASSPGQPNEKLF
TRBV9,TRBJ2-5,ASSGGTGGQETQY
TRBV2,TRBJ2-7,ASSGVEYEQY
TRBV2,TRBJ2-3,ASRSSGTRIGTDTQY
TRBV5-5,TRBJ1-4,ASSPEGSATNEKLF
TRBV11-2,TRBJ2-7,ASSRDSYTYEQY
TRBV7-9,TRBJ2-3,ASSPSGSTDTQY
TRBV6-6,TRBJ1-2,ASSYEAEYGYT
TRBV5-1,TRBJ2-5,ASSLQDQETQY
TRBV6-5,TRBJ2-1,ASIGLARHNEQF
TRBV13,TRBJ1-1,ASGVGERADTEAF
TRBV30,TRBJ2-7,ACLYRGYEQY
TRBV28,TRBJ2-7,ATRRQGAKNEQY
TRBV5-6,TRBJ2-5,ASSLMGQGWGETQY
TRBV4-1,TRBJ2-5,ASSQNMASGMQETQY
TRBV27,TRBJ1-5,ASSLRAVNQPQH
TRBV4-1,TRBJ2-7,ASSLIAGGLDEQY
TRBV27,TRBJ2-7,ASSLSISYEQY
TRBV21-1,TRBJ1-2,ASKGTGEGYGYT
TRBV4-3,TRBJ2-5,ASSLLDRIQETQY
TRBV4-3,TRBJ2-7,ASSQDPLGTPVYEQY